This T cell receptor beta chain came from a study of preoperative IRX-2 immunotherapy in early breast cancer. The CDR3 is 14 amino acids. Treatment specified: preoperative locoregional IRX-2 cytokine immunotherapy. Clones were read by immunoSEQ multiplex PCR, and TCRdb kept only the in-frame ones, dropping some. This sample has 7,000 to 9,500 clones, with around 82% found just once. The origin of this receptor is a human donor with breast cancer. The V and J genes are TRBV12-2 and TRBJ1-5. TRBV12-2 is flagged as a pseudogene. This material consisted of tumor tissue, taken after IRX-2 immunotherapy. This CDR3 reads CASPAAGGNQPQHF. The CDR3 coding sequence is TGTGCAAGTCCCGCAGCGGGGGGGAATCAGCCCCAGCATTTT.